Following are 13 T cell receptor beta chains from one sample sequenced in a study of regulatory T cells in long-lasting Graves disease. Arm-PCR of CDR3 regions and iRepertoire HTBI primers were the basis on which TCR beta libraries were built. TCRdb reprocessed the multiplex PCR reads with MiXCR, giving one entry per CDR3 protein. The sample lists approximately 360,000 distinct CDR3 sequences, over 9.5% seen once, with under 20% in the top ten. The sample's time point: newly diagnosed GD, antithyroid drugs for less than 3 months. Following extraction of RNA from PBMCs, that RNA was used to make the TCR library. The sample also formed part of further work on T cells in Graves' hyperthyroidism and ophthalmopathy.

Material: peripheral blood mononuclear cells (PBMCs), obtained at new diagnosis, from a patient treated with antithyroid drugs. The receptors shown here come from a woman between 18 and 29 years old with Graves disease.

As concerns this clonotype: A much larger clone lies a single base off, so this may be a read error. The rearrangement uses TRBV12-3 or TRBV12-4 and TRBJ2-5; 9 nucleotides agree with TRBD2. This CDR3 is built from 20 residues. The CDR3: CASSFDREDSGGEFQEAQYF. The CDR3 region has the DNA TGTGCCAGCAGTTTTGACAGAGAAGATAGCGGGGGAGAGTTCCAAGAGGCCCAGTACTTC.

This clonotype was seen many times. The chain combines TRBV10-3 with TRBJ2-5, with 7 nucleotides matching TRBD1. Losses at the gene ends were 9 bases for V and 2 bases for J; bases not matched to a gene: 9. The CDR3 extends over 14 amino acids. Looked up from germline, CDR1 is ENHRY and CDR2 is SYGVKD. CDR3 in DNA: TGTGCCATTAGGGAGACAGGGACACAAGAGACCCAGTACTTC. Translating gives CAIRETGTQETQYF.

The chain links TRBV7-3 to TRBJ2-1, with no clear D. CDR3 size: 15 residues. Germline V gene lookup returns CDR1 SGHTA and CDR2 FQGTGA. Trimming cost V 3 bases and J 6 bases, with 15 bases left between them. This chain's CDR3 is CASSFWAGDVNEQFF. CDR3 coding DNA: TGTGCCAGCAGCTTTTGGGCCGGAGACGTCAATGAGCAGTTCTTC.

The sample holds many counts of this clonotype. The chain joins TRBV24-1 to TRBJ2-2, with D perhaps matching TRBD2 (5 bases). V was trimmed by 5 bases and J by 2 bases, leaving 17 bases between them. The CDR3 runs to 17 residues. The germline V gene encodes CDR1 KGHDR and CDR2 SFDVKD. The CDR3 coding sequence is TGTGCCACCAGTGCCCCTACGGCGGGCAGAAACACCGGGGAGCTGTTTTTT. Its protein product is CATSAPTAGRNTGELFF.

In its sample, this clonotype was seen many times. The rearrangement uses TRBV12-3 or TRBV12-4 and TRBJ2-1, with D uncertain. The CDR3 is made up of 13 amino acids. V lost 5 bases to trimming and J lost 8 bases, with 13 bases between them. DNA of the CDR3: TGTGCCAGCAGTCACCAACCCCGGGATGAGCAGTTCTTC. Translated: CASSHQPRDEQFF.

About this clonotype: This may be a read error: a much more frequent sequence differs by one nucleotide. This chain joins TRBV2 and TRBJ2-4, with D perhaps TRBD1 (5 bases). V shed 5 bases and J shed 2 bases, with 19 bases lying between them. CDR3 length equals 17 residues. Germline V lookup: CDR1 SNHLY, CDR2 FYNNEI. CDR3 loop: CASSPAPLQGPKNIQYF. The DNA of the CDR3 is TGTGCCAGCAGTCCAGCCCCCCTCCAGGGCCCCAAAAACATTCAGTACTTC. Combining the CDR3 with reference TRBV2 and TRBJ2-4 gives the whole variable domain EPEVTQTPSHQVTQMGQEVILRCVPISNHLYFYWYRQILGQKVEFLVSFYNNEISEKSEIFDDQFSVERPDGSNFTLKIRSTKLEDSAMYFCASSPAPLQGPKNIQYFGAGTRLSVL.

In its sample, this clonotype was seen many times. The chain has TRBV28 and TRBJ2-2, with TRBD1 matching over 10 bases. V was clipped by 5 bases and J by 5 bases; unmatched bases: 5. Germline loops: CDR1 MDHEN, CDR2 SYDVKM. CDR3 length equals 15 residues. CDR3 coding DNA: TGTGCCAGCAGTGACGGGACAGGGGAGACCGGGGAGCTGTTTTTT. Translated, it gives CASSDGTGETGELFF. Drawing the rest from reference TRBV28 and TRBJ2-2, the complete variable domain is DVKVTQSSRYLVKRTGEKVFLECVQDMDHENMFWYRQDPGLGLRLIYFSYDVKMKEKGDIPEGYSVSREKKERFSLILESASTNQTSMYLCASSDGTGETGELFFGEGSRLTVL.

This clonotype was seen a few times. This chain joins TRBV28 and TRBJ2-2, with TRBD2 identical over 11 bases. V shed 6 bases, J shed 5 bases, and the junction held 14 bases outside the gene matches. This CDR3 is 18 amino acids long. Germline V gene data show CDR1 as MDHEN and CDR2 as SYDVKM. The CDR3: CASSFQPGTSGRTGELFF. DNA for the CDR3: TGTGCCAGCAGCTTCCAACCCGGGACTAGCGGAAGGACCGGGGAGCTGTTTTTT.

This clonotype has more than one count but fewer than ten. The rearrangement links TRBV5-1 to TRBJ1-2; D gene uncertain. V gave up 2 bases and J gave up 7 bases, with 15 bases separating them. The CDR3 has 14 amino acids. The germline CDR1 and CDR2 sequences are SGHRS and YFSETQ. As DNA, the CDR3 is TGCGCCAGCAGCTTCTTTGTAGGGAGTCGTGGCTACACCTTC. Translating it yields CASSFFVGSRGYTF. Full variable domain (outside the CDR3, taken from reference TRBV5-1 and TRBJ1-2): KAGVTQTPRYLIKTRGQQVTLSCSPISGHRSVSWYQQTPGQGLQFLFEYFSETQRNKGNFPGRFSGRQFSNSRSEMNVSTLELGDSALYLCASSFFVGSRGYTFGSGTRLTVV.

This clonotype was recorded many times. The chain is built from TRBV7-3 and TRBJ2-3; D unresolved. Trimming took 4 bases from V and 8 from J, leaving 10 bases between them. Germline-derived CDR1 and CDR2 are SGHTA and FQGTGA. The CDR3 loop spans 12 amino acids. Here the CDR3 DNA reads TGTGCCAGCAGCTCCCCGGGTGGTACGCAGTATTTT. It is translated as CASSSPGGTQYF. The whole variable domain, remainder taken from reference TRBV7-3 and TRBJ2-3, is GAGVSQTPSNKVTEKGKYVELRCDPISGHTALYWYRQSLGQGPEFLIYFQGTGAADDSGLPNDRFFAVRPEGSVSTLKIQRTERGDSAVYLCASSSPGGTQYFGPGTRLTVL.

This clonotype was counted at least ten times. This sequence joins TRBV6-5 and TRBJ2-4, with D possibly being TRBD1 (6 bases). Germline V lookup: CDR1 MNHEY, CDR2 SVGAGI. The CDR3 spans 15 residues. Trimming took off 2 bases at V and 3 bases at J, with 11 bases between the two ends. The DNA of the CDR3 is TGTGCCAGCAGTTACCAGGGGTACGACAAAAACATTCAGTACTTC. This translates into CASSYQGYDKNIQYF.

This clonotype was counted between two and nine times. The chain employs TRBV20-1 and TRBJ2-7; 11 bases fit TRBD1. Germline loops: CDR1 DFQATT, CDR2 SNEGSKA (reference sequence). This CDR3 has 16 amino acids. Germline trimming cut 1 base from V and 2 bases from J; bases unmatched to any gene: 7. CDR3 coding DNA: TGCAGTGCTAGAGCCCTGGGGACAGGGGGTCCCTACGAGCAGTACTTC. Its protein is CSARALGTGGPYEQYF.

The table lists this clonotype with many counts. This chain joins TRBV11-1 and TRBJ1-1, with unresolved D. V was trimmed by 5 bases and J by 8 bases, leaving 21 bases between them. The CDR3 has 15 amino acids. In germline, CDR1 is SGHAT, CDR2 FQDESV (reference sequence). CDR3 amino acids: CASSLSIDSAGEAFF. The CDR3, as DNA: TGTGCCAGCAGCCTATCTATAGACTCAGCGGGGGAAGCTTTCTTT.